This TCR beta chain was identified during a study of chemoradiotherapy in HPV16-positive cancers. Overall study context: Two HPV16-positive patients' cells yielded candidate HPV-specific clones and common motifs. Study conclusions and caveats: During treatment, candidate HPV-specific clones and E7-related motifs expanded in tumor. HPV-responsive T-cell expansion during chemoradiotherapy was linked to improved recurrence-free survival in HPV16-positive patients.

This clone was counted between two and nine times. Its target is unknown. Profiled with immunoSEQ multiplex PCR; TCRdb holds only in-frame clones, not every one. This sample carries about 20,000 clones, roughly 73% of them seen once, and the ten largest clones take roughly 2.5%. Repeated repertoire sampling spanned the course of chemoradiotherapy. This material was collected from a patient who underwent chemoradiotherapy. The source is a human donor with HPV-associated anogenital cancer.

CDR3 nucleotides: TGTGCCACCGACACTAGCGGCGCCTACAATGAGCAGTTCTTC. Its translation is CATDTSGAYNEQFF. The rearrangement links TRBV10-3 to TRBJ2-1, with 8 nucleotides matching TRBD2. CDR1 is ENHRY, CDR2 SYGVKD, per germline. This CDR3 comprises 14 residues. Trimming at V came to 10 bases and at J to 2 bases, leaving 7 bases not matched to a gene.